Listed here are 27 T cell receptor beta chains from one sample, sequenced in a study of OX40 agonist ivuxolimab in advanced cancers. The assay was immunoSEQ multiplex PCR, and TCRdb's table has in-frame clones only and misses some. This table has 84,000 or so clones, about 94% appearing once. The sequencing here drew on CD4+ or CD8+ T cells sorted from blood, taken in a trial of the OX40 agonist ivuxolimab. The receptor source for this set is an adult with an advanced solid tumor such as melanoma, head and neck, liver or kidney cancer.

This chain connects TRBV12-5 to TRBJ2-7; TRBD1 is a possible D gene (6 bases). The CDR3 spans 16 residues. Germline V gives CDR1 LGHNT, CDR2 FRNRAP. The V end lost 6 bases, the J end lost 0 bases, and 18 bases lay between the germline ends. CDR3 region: CASGSGTGTSSYEQYF. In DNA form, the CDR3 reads TGTGCTAGTGGCTCCGGAACAGGGACCAGCTCCTACGAGCAGTACTTC.

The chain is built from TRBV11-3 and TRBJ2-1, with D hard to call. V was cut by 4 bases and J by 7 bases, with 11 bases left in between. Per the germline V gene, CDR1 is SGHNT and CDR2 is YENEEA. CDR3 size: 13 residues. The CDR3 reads CASSYPLGNEQFF. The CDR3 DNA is TGTGCCAGCAGCTACCCCTTAGGGAATGAGCAGTTCTTC.

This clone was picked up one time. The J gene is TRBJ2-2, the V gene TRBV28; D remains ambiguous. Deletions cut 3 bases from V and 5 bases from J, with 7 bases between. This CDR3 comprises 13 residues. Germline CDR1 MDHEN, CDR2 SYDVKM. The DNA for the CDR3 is TGTGCCAGCAGTTTTCGAATGACCGGGGAGCTGTTTTTT. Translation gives CASSFRMTGELFF.

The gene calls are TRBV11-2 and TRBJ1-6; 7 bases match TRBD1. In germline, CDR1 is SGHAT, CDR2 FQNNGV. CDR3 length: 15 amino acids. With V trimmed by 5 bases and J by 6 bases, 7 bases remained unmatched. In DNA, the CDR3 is TGTGCCAGCAGCACCGACAGGGCTGTTAATTCACCCCTCCACTTT. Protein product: CASSTDRAVNSPLHF.

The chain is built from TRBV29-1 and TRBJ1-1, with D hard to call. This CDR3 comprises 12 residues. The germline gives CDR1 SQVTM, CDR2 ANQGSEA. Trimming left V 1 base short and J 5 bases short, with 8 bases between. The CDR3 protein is CSVEAKETEAFF. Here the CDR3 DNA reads TGCAGCGTTGAAGCGAAAGAGACTGAAGCTTTCTTT.

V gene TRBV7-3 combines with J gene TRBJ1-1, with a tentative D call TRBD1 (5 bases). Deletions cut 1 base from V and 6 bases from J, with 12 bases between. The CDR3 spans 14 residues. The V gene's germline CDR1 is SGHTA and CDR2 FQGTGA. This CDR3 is CASSLRAEGPEAFF. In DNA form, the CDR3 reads TGTGCCAGCAGCTTAAGGGCAGAGGGACCTGAAGCTTTCTTT.

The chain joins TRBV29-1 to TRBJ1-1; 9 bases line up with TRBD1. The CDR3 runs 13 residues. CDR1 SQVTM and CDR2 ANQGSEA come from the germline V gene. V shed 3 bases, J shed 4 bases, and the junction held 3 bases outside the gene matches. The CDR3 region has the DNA TGCAGCGTTGACCCGGGACAGGGCACTGAAGCTTTCTTT. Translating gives CSVDPGQGTEAFF. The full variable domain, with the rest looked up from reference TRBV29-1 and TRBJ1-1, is SAVISQKPSRDICQRGTSLTIQCQVDSQVTMMFWYRQQPGQSLTLIATANQGSEATYESGFVIDKFPISRPNLTFSTLTVSNMSPEDSSIYLCSVDPGQGTEAFFGQGTRLTVV.

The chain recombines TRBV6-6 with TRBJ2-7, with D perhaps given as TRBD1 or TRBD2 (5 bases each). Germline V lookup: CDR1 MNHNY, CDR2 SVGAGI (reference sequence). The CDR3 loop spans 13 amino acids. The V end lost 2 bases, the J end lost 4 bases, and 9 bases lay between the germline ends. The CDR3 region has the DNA TGTGCCAGCAGTTACGGGGGAAGATACGAGCAGTACTTC. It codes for CASSYGGRYEQYF.

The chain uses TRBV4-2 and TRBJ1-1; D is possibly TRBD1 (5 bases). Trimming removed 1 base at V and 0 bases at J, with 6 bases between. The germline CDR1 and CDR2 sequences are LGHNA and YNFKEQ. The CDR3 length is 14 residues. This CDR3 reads CASSQGQMNTEAFF. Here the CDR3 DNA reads TGTGCCAGCAGCCAAGGACAGATGAACACTGAAGCTTTCTTT.

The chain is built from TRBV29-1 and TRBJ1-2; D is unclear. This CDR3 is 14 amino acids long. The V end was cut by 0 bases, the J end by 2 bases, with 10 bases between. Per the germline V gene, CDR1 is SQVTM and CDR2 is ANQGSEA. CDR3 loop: CSVEDPQRNYGYTF. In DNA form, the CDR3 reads TGCAGCGTTGAAGACCCCCAGAGGAACTATGGCTACACCTTC. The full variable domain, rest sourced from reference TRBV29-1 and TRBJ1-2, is SAVISQKPSRDICQRGTSLTIQCQVDSQVTMMFWYRQQPGQSLTLIATANQGSEATYESGFVIDKFPISRPNLTFSTLTVSNMSPEDSSIYLCSVEDPQRNYGYTFGSGTRLTVV.

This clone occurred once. CDR3 amino acids: CASSYFAERSEQYF. CDR3 sequence (DNA): TGTGCCAGCAGTTACTTTGCGGAAAGGAGCGAGCAGTACTTC. The chain uses TRBV6-5 and TRBJ2-7, with no clear D. This CDR3 comprises 14 residues. V was trimmed by 1 base and J by 6 bases, leaving 13 bases between them. Per germline, CDR1 MNHEY and CDR2 SVGAGI.

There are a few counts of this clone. CDR3 DNA: TGTGCCAGTAGTTCTCCCTGGGGGACTATCATGGAAGAGACCCAGTACTTC. Its protein is CASSSPWGTIMEETQYF. The V call is TRBV19, the J call TRBJ2-5; 7 bases are a match to TRBD2. Germline V gives CDR1 LNHDA, CDR2 SQIVND (reference sequence). With V trimmed by 5 bases and J by 3 bases, 15 bases remained unmatched. The CDR3 covers 17 residues.

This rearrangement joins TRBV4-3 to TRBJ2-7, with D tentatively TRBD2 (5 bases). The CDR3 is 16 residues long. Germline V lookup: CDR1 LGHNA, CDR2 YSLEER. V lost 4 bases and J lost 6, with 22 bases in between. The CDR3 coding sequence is TGCGCCAGCAGCCCTTCTGAACGGGATCCTTCAGGCGAGCAGTACTTC. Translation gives CASSPSERDPSGEQYF.

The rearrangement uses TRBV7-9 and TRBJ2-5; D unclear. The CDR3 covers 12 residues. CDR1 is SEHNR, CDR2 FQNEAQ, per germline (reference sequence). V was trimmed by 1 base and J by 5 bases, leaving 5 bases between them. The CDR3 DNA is TGTGCCAGCAGCTTAGGTTTCGAGACCCAGTACTTC. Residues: CASSLGFETQYF. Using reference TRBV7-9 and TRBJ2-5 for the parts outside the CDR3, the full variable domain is DTGVSQNPRHKITKRGQNVTFRCDPISEHNRLYWYRQTLGQGPEFLTYFQNEAQLEKSRLLSDRFSAERPKGSFSTLEIQRTEQGDSAMYLCASSLGFETQYFGPGTRLLVL.

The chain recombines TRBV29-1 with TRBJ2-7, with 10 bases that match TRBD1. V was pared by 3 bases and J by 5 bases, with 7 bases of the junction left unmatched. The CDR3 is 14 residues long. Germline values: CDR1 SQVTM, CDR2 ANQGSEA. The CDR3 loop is CSVDHGTGVNEQYF. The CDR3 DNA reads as TGCAGCGTTGATCACGGGACAGGGGTAAACGAGCAGTACTTC.

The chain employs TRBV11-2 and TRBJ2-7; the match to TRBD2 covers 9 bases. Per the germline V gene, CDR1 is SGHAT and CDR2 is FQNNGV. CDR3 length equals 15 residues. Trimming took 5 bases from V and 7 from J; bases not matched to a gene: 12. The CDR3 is CASSPHSGSVGEQYF. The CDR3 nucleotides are TGTGCCAGCAGCCCACATAGCGGGAGTGTGGGTGAGCAGTACTTC.

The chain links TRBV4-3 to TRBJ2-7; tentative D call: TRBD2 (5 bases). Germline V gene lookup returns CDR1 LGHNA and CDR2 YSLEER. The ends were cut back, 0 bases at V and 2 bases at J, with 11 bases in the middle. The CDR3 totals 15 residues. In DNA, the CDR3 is TGCGCCAGCAGCCAAGATCCCCGGGGAACCTACGAGCAGTACTTC. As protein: CASSQDPRGTYEQYF.

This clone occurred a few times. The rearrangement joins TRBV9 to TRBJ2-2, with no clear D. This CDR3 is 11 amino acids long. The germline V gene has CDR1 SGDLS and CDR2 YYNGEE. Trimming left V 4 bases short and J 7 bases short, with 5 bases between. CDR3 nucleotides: TGTGCCAGCAGCAATAGCGGGGAGCTGTTTTTT. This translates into CASSNSGELFF.

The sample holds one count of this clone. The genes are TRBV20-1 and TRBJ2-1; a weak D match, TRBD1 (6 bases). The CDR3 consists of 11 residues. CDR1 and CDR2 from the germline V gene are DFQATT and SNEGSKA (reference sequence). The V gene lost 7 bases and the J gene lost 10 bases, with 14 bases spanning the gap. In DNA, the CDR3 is TGCAGTGTTCACAGGGCGCGGGAGCAGTTCTTC. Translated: CSVHRAREQFF.

The CDR3 loop is CASSLGRGSYEQYF. CDR3 DNA sequence: TGTGCCAGCAGCTTAGGCAGGGGAAGCTACGAGCAGTACTTC. The V call is TRBV11-2, the J call TRBJ2-7; D may be TRBD1 (6 bases). Trimming left V 1 base short and J 3 bases short, with 10 bases between. CDR1 and CDR2 (germline): SGHAT, FQNNGV. The CDR3 contains 14 residues.

CDR3 region: CASSELPGNTIYF. CDR3 sequence (DNA): TGTGCCAGCAGTGAACTTCCTGGAAACACCATATATTTT. The chain uses TRBV6-1 and TRBJ1-3; D is unclear. This CDR3 has 13 residues. V was cut by 2 bases and J by 2 bases, with 4 bases left in between. The germline CDR1 and CDR2 sequences are MNHNS and SASEGT.

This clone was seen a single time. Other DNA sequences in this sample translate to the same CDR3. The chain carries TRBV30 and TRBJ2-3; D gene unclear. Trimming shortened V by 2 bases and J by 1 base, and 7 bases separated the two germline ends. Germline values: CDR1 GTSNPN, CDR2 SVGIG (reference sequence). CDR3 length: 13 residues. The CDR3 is CAWSIQGTDTQYF. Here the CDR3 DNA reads TGTGCCTGGAGTATCCAGGGCACAGATACGCAGTATTTT.

Here the CDR3 reads CASSLSVTGKAYEQYF. The CDR3 region has the DNA TGTGCCAGCTCACTTTCTGTGACAGGGAAAGCCTACGAGCAGTACTTC. The rearrangement joins TRBV18 to TRBJ2-7; TRBD1 matches at 7 bases. With 4 bases clipped from V and 2 bases from J, the junction kept 11 bases outside the gene matches. Looked up from germline, CDR1 is KGHSH and CDR2 is LQKENI. The CDR3 has 16 amino acids.

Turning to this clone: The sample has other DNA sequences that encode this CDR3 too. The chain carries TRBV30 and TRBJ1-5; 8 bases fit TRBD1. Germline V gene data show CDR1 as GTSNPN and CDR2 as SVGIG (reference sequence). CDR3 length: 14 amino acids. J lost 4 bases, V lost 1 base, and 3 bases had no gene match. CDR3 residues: CAWSGGQGNQPQHF. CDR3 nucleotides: TGTGCCTGGAGTGGTGGACAGGGAAATCAGCCCCAGCATTTT.

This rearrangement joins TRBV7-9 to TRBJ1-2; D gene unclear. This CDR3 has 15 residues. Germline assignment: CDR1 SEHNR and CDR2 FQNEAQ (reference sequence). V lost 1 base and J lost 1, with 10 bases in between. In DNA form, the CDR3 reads TGTGCCAGCAGCTTAGTGGGGATGCTTAACTATGGCTACACCTTC. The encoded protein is CASSLVGMLNYGYTF.

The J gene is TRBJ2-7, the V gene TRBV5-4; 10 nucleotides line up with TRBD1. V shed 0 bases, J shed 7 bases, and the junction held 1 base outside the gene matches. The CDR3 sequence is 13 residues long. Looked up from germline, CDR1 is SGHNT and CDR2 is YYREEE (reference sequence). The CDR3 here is CASSLGDRGEQYF. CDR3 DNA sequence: TGTGCCAGCAGCTTGGGGGACAGGGGTGAGCAGTACTTC.

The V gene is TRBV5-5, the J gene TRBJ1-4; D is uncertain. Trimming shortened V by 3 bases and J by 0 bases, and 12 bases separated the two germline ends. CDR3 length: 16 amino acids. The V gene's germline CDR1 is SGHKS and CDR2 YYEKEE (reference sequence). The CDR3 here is CASSSVIWSTNEKLFF. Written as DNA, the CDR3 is TGTGCCAGCAGCTCCGTAATTTGGTCAACTAATGAAAAACTGTTTTTT.